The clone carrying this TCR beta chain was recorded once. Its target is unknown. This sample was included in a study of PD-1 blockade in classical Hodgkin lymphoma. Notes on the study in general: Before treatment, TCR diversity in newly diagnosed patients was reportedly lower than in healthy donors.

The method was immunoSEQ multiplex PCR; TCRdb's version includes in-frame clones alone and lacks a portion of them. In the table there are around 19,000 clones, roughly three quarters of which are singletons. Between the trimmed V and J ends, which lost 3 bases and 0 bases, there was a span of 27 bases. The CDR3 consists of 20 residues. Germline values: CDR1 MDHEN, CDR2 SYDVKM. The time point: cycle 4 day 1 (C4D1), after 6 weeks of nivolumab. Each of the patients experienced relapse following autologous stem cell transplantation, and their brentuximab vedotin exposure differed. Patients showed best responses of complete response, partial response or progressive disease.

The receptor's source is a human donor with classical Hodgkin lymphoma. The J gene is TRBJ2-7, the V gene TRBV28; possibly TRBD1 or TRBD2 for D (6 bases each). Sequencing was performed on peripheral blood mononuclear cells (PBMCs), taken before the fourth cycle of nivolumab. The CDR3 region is CASSLGLGGTGTLSSYEQYF. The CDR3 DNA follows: TGTGCCAGCAGTTTGGGCTTGGGGGGCACCGGGACTCTCAGCTCCTACGAGCAGTACTTC.